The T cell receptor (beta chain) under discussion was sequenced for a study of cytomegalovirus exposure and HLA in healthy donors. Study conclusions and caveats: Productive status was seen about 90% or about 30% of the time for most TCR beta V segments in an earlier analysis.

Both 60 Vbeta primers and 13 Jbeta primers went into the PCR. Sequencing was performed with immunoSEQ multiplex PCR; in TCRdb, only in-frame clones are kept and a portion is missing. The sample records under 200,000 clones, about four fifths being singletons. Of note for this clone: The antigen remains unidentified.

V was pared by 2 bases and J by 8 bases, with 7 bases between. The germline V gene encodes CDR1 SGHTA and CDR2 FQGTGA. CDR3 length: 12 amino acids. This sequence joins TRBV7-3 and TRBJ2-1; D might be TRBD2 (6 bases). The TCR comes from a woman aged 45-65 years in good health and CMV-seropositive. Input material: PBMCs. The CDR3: CASSLGEDEQFF. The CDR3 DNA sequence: TGTGCCAGCAGCTTAGGGGAGGATGAGCAGTTCTTC. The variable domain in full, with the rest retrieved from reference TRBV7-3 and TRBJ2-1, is GAGVSQTPSNKVTEKGKYVELRCDPISGHTALYWYRQSLGQGPEFLIYFQGTGAADDSGLPNDRFFAVRPEGSVSTLKIQRTERGDSAVYLCASSLGEDEQFFGPGTRLTVL.